This T cell receptor beta chain stems from a study of regulatory T cells in long-lasting Graves disease (dated by TCRdb to 2020 to 2022). Some background on the complete study: Persistent Graves' disease was defined as persistently positive TSH receptor autoantibodies together with antithyroid drug treatment for over 5 years. This study used TCR sequencing and RNA sequencing of peripheral blood to compare persistent Graves' disease patients against newly diagnosed Graves' disease patients. A total of about 33 samples underwent TCR sequencing, from about 13 patients with persistent Graves' disease and roughly 20 patients with newly diagnosed Graves' disease. The study was registered as a clinical trial and conducted in China. Persistent Graves' disease patients in the clinical cohort had taken antithyroid drugs for approximately 9.5 years on average. Paper-wide results and their limitations: Because the primary lesion, thyroid tissue, could not be accessed, the study looked at peripheral blood alone. Sequencing and analysis were restricted to the TCR beta chain. Compared with newly diagnosed patients, patients with persistent Graves' disease had lower TCR Shannon entropy and fewer highly expanded clones, which suggests clonal expansion. The small sample size was acknowledged by the authors as a limitation that may reduce accuracy. A larger number of public clonotypes was shared among persistent patients (more than 2,500) than among newly diagnosed patients (about 990). Preferential use of TRBV28, TRBJ1-2 and TRBJ2-5 was observed in persistent disease, whereas TRBV20-1 and TRBJ2-1 were favored in newly diagnosed disease.

Concerning this clonotype: There is no known antigen for this receptor. No base quality information exists; no much larger clone differs at one position.

The intended sense of this specimen's time point label: persistent/refractory GD, antithyroid drugs over 5 years with positive TRAb. For both TCR sequencing and RNA sequencing, RNA was extracted from PBMCs in TRIzol. The diagnosis of Graves' disease followed American Thyroid Association guidelines. The patients came from an endocrinology department in Xi'an, China. Each patient gave roughly 10 milliliters of peripheral blood, collected in an EDTA anticoagulant tube. Ficoll Paque Plus density gradient separation was used to isolate PBMCs, and no further T cell sorting was done. An Agilent 2100 Bioanalyzer and agarose gel were used to check RNA quality, while a NanoDrop 2000 measured RNA concentration. Library construction relied on multiplex PCR. This sample was sequenced with an Illumina HiSeq 4000. To build TCR beta libraries, CDR3 regions were amplified by Arm-PCR using iRepertoire HTBI primers. Before sequencing, the PCR products underwent gel purification. As for the original processing: Across samples, 60 to 75 TRBV and 15 or so TRBJ segments were identified and used for gene usage analysis of CDR3 amino acid clonotypes. COPE and FqMerger were used to merge the filtered high-quality paired reads into contigs. BLAST was used to align contigs to IMGT TRBV, TRBD and TRBJ reference genes, and CDR3 was defined according to IMGT. Clonotypes above 0.1% frequency were classified as highly expanded clones. Repertoire diversity was measured by Shannon entropy, and V-J evenness by the Gini coefficient. Public clonotypes were defined as clonotypes shared by more than one individual. Using fastp trimming at Q25 and MiXCR clonotype assembly, TCRdb reanalyzed the public sequencing data and kept in-frame beta chains. A single entry per CDR3 protein holds the most common genes and DNA from its merged rows. These V and J calls derive from TCRdb rather than the authors' analysis. The sample table contains around 510,000 distinct CDR3 sequences; only one count was recorded for around 20% of them. The ten largest clones capture about 8.3% of the sample.

Cut back by 3 bases and 0 bases, the V and J ends lie 8 bases apart. The CDR3 sequence holds 16 residues, the cysteine and phenylalanine included. Solely the CDR3 DNA is kept, with 48 bases framed from the first base. Per the germline V gene, KGHDR is the CDR1 and SFDVKD is the CDR2. Sequencing used peripheral blood mononuclear cells (PBMCs), obtained when the disease was refractory, from a patient treated with antithyroid drugs. The origin of this receptor is a female donor with Graves disease. The V gene is TRBV24-1 and the J gene is TRBJ2-6; the D gene lacks a confident call. The encoded CDR3 is CATSDRRSSGANVLTF. The DNA reads as follows: TGTGCCACCAGTGATAGGCGATCCTCTGGGGCCAACGTCCTGACTTTC.